This TCR beta chain was sequenced for a study of shared clonotypes between healthy human individuals. Study background: Serving as donors were a couple of women and a few men, whose ages spanned 18 to 49. Findings and caveats of the study: With a handful of donors compared, 5% to 5.5% of naive CD4 clonotypes were shared.

CDR1 is WNHNN and CDR2 is SYGVQD in the germline V gene (reference sequence). The CDR3 is 13 residues long. Per the original methods: Filtering differed since immunoSEQ provided only junctions, with no quality scores. The table came from immunoSEQ multiplex PCR; TCRdb's copy has only in-frame clones and leaves some out. That table furnishes V, J and clone size, whereas the DNA furnished D and trimming. The data hold hundreds of thousands of clones, with 74% observed a single time. Regarding this clone: The antigen remains undetermined.

The receptor was isolated from a woman between 25 and 40 years old in good health. V usage is TRBV10-1 and J usage is TRBJ1-2, with D possibly matching TRBD1 (5 bases). Sequencing used memory CD4+ T cells sorted from blood. Regarding subset: CD45RA-negative fraction. The CDR3 loop reads CTYGGGPPYGYTF. The CDR3 DNA follows: TGCACCTATGGGGGAGGACCCCCCTATGGCTACACCTTC.